The 8 T cell receptor beta chains below were found in one sample sequenced in a study of blood T cell repertoires in COVID-19. Repertoires were generated with immunoSEQ multiplex PCR, while TCRdb's copy carries only in-frame clones and drops some. In the table there are 150,000 or so clones, 86% of which are singletons. Sequenced: peripheral blood. These receptors originate from a woman aged 60-75 years with acute or convalescent COVID-19.

V gene TRBV29-1 combines with J gene TRBJ2-1, with 11 bases aligning to TRBD2. After removal of 4 bases from V and 2 bases from J, the junction contained 1 base not matched to a gene. The CDR3 has 14 amino acids. The germline V gene has CDR1 SQVTM and CDR2 ANQGSEA. The CDR3 DNA is TGCAGCGTTGGTAGCGGGGGGGCCTACAATGAGCAGTTCTTC. Protein sequence: CSVGSGGAYNEQFF.

The chain employs TRBV6-1 and TRBJ2-3; D may be TRBD2 (5 bases). The CDR3 is 15 residues long. Trimming took 0 bases from V and 4 from J, leaving 11 bases between them. Germline loops: CDR1 MNHNS, CDR2 SASEGT. CDR3 coding DNA: TGTGCCAGCAGTGAAGCGAGGACGGGATCAGATACGCAGTATTTT. This sequence encodes CASSEARTGSDTQYF.

The chain couples TRBV29-1 to TRBJ2-5; 8 positions agree with TRBD2. Germline CDR1 reads SQVTM; CDR2 reads ANQGSEA. V trimming: 4 bases; J trimming: 3 bases; junction bases outside the gene matches: 4. CDR3 length: 13 residues. CDR3 sequence: CSVARRGEETQYF. The DNA of the CDR3 is TGCAGCGTTGCCAGGCGGGGGGAAGAGACCCAGTACTTC.

This sequence joins TRBV7-9 and TRBJ1-6; D unclear. Germline CDR1 SEHNR, CDR2 FQNEAQ (reference sequence). The CDR3 loop spans 14 amino acids. V was clipped by 1 base and J by 10 bases, with 11 bases between them. The CDR3 loop is CASSLVAVGSPLHF. CDR3 nucleotide sequence: TGTGCCAGCAGCTTAGTTGCGGTAGGATCACCCCTCCACTTT.

J is TRBJ2-3 and V is TRBV28; TRBD2 matches 8 bases. CDR3 length: 15 amino acids. With 6 bases clipped from V and 7 bases from J, the junction kept 12 bases outside the gene matches. The V gene's germline CDR1 is MDHEN and CDR2 SYDVKM. CDR3 sequence reads: CASSKVAGGLNTQYF. The CDR3 coding sequence is TGTGCCAGCAGCAAAGTGGCGGGGGGCCTAAATACGCAGTATTTT.

J is TRBJ2-1 and V is TRBV5-6, with 8 bases that match TRBD1. This CDR3 comprises 15 residues. The V gene end was trimmed by 4 bases and the J gene end by 12 bases; junction bases not matched to a gene: 15. Germline CDR1 SGHDT, CDR2 YYEEEE. The CDR3 nucleotides are TGTGCCAGCAGCAACCGGGACAGGAGACCCTCTCGGCAGTTCTTC. Residues: CASSNRDRRPSRQFF.

The chain couples TRBV5-1 to TRBJ2-5, with D possibly being TRBD2 (6 bases). Germline lookup yields CDR1 SGHRS and CDR2 YFSETQ. The V end was cut by 4 bases, the J end by 2 bases, with 15 bases between. This CDR3 has 15 residues. CDR3 in amino acids: CASSPYGTLQETQYF. The CDR3 nucleotides are TGCGCCAGCAGCCCGTACGGGACTCTACAAGAGACCCAGTACTTC.

This chain's CDR3 is CASSLNRNYGYTF. DNA for the CDR3: TGTGCCAGCAGTTTGAACCGGAACTATGGCTACACCTTC. The V gene is TRBV27, the J gene TRBJ1-2; the D is unclear. Germline values: CDR1 MNHEY, CDR2 SMNVEV (reference sequence). Trimming cost V 3 bases and J 2 bases, with 7 bases left between them. The CDR3 consists of 13 residues.